This T cell receptor (beta chain) was recorded in a study of blood T cell repertoires in COVID-19. The CDR3 loop spans 19 amino acids. V lost 0 bases and J lost 0; bases outside the gene matches: 13. Per germline, CDR1 LGHDT and CDR2 YNNKEL (reference sequence). Measured with immunoSEQ multiplex PCR; TCRdb has only the in-frame clones, and not every one. The sample lists 150,000 to 160,000 clones, over 75% occurring once. The chain links TRBV3-1 (or the pseudogene TRBV3-2) to TRBJ1-1; 7 positions match TRBD1. The receptor comes from a man between 60 and 75 years old with COVID-19, enrolled during active disease. Specimen: peripheral blood. The CDR3 spells CASSQDFLGTAFMNTEAFF. The CDR3 DNA is TGTGCCAGCAGCCAAGATTTTTTAGGGACAGCGTTCATGAACACTGAAGCTTTCTTT.